Listed here are 14 T cell receptor beta chains from one sample, sequenced in a study of cytomegalovirus exposure and HLA in healthy donors. PCR employed 60 Vbeta and 13 Jbeta primers. Only in-frame clones appear in the TCRdb table, and some are missing; sequencing was by immunoSEQ multiplex PCR. This sample lists 95,000 to 150,000 clones; its ten largest clones have around 3.9%. The sequencing sample was made of PBMCs. Receptors originate from a man aged 18 to 30 in good health and CMV-seronegative.

The gene calls are TRBV6-5 and TRBJ2-1, with 9 bases that match TRBD2. Looked up from germline, CDR1 is MNHEY and CDR2 is SVGAGI. The trim removed 7 bases at V and 4 bases at J, leaving 2 bases unmatched. This CDR3 spans 13 amino acids. Here the CDR3 DNA reads TGTGCCAGCACTAGCGGGGCATACAATGAGCAGTTCTTC. Its translation is CASTSGAYNEQFF.

This sequence joins TRBV27 and TRBJ1-5, with 7 bases aligning to TRBD1. The ends lost 2 bases at V and 3 bases at J; junction bases unmatched: 4. CDR3 length: 15 amino acids. Germline V gives CDR1 MNHEY, CDR2 SMNVEV (reference sequence). The CDR3 is CASSLAGGFNQPQHF. CDR3 coding DNA: TGTGCCAGCAGTTTAGCAGGGGGATTCAATCAGCCCCAGCATTTT.

The chain couples TRBV19 to TRBJ2-2; D is undetermined. In germline, CDR1 is LNHDA, CDR2 SQIVND (reference sequence). This CDR3 spans 13 amino acids. Trimming cost V 1 base and J 4 bases, with 4 bases left between them. The CDR3 region is CASSIALTGELFF. The CDR3, as DNA: TGTGCCAGTAGTATAGCCCTCACCGGGGAGCTGTTTTTT.

The chain recombines TRBV2 with TRBJ2-5; 8 bases line up with TRBD2. V trimming: 1 base; J trimming: 11 bases; junction bases outside the gene matches: 12. Germline CDR1 is SNHLY and CDR2 is FYNNEI. This CDR3 spans 15 amino acids. CDR3 bases: TGTGCCAGCAGTGAAGAGGTATTTGGACTAGCTTCGCAGTACTTC. Its protein is CASSEEVFGLASQYF.

The chain recombines TRBV15 with TRBJ1-5; TRBD1 might be the D (6 bases). This CDR3 is 18 amino acids long. Germline V gives CDR1 LNHNV, CDR2 YYDKDF (reference sequence). The V gene lost 2 bases and the J gene lost 1 base, with 18 bases spanning the gap. Written as DNA, the CDR3 is TGTGCCACCAGCAGATCTTACCAGGGGACGGGAAGCAATCAGCCCCAGCATTTT. Translation: CATSRSYQGTGSNQPQHF.

The gene calls are TRBV25-1 and TRBJ1-3; TRBD1 agrees at 12 bases. From germline, CDR1 is MGHDK and CDR2 SYGVNS. Unmatched junction bases numbered 4, after V lost 4 bases and J lost 3 bases. The CDR3 spans 16 residues. The CDR3 nucleotides are TGTGCCAGCAGTGGCCGGGACAGGGGGCTTGGAAACACCATATATTTT. It translates to CASSGRDRGLGNTIYF. The complete variable domain, with remaining parts taken from reference TRBV25-1 and TRBJ1-3, reads EADIYQTPRYLVIGTGKKITLECSQTMGHDKMYWYQQDPGMELHLIHYSYGVNSTEKGDLSSESTVSRIRTEHFPLTLESARPSHTSQYLCASSGRDRGLGNTIYFGEGSWLTVV.

This rearrangement joins TRBV9 to TRBJ1-5, with a tentative D call TRBD1 (5 bases). The CDR3 length is 13 residues. From germline, CDR1 is SGDLS and CDR2 YYNGEE. Trimming took off 4 bases at V and 6 bases at J, with 11 bases between the two ends. The CDR3 DNA reads TGTGCCAGCAGCCCCGGGGGTAGTCAGCCCCAGCATTTT. Translated: CASSPGGSQPQHF.

V and J are TRBV6-5 and TRBJ1-1; TRBD1 aligns across 10 bases. The CDR3 contains 16 residues. Germline CDR1 MNHEY, CDR2 SVGAGI. The V and J ends lost 0 bases and 3 bases, in that order; junction bases with no gene match: 4. The CDR3 reads CASSYSLGQGHTEAFF. The CDR3 DNA is TGTGCCAGCAGTTACTCGTTGGGACAGGGGCACACTGAAGCTTTCTTT.

This chain uses TRBV9 with TRBJ2-2; weak D call: TRBD1 (6 bases). This CDR3 region has 17 residues. V gave up 2 bases and J gave up 5 bases, with 19 bases separating them. Germline V gene sequence: CDR1 SGDLS, CDR2 YYNGEE. The CDR3 DNA reads as TGTGCCAGCAGCGTTACTCTATCAGGGGCAGGAACCGGGGAGCTGTTTTTT. Its translation is CASSVTLSGAGTGELFF.

This chain links TRBV27 with TRBJ2-7; 8 nucleotides agree with TRBD2. The CDR3 covers 14 residues. Germline V gene sequence: CDR1 MNHEY, CDR2 SMNVEV (reference sequence). With 6 bases clipped from V and 5 bases from J, the junction kept 9 bases outside the gene matches. The CDR3: CASSKAGVAHEQYF. For the CDR3, the DNA is TGTGCCAGCAGCAAAGCGGGAGTTGCCCACGAGCAGTACTTC.

CDR3 sequence: CASSRRQGAATYEQYF. The CDR3 nucleotides read TGTGCCAGCTCACGCCGACAGGGGGCCGCCACCTACGAGCAGTACTTC. The chain employs TRBV18 and TRBJ2-7, with TRBD1 identical over 10 bases. Germline V gene sequence: CDR1 KGHSH, CDR2 LQKENI. The CDR3 has 16 residues. V lost 4 bases to trimming and J lost 2 bases; unmatched junction nucleotides: 8.

This chain uses TRBV14 with TRBJ1-1; no reliable D call. V was pared by 2 bases and J by 4 bases, with 8 bases between. This CDR3 is built from 13 residues. CDR1 and CDR2 (germline): SGHDN, FVKESK. The CDR3, as DNA: TGTGCCAGCAGCCAACGGGGAACCACTGAAGCTTTCTTT. Translation: CASSQRGTTEAFF.

The chain recombines TRBV7-9 with TRBJ1-1; D is unresolved. V was pared by 3 bases and J by 1 base, with 6 bases between. The CDR3 covers 13 residues. Germline values: CDR1 SEHNR, CDR2 FQNEAQ (reference sequence). The CDR3 here is CASSFPGNTEAFF. CDR3 nucleotides: TGTGCCAGCAGCTTCCCGGGGAACACTGAAGCTTTCTTT. Drawing the rest from reference TRBV7-9 and TRBJ1-1, the complete variable domain is DTGVSQNPRHKITKRGQNVTFRCDPISEHNRLYWYRQTLGQGPEFLTYFQNEAQLEKSRLLSDRFSAERPKGSFSTLEIQRTEQGDSAMYLCASSFPGNTEAFFGQGTRLTVV.

V usage is TRBV2 and J usage is TRBJ2-2; 8 bases are shared with TRBD1. J lost 3 bases, V lost 8 bases, and 8 bases had no gene match. Looked up from germline, CDR1 is SNHLY and CDR2 is FYNNEI. The CDR3 is 15 amino acids. Here the CDR3 reads CASCGLTGDTGELFF. CDR3 bases: TGTGCCAGCTGCGGCCTGACAGGGGACACCGGGGAGCTGTTTTTT.